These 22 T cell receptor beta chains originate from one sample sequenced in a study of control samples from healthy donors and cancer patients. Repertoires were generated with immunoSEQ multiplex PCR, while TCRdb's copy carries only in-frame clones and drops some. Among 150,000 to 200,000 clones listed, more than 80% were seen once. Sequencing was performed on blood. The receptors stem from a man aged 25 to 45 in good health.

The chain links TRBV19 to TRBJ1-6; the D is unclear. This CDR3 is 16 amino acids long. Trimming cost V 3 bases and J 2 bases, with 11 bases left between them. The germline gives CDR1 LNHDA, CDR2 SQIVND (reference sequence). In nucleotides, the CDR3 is TGTGCCAGTAGTATGACATGGAGCCCCTATAATTCACCCCTCCACTTT. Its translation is CASSMTWSPYNSPLHF.

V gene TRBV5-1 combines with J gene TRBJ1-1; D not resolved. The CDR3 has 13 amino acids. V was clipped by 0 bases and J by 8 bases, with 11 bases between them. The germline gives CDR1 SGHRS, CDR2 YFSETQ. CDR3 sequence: CASSLDQAFEAFF. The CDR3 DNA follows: TGCGCCAGCAGCTTGGATCAGGCCTTCGAAGCTTTCTTT. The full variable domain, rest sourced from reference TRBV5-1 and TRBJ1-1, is KAGVTQTPRYLIKTRGQQVTLSCSPISGHRSVSWYQQTPGQGLQFLFEYFSETQRNKGNFPGRFSGRQFSNSRSEMNVSTLELGDSALYLCASSLDQAFEAFFGQGTRLTVV.

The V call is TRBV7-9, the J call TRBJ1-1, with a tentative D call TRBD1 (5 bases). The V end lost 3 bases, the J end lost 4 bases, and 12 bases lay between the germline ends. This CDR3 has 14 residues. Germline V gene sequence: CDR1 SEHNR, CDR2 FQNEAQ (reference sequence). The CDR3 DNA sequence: TGTGCCAGCAGCTTTACCCAGGGAAGCACTGAAGCTTTCTTT. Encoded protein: CASSFTQGSTEAFF.

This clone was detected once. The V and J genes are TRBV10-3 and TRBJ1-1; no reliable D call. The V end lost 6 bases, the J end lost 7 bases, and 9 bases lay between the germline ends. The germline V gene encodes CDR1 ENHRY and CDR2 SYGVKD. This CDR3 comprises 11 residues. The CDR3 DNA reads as TGTGCCATCAGCGGCGGGGTTGAAGCTTTCTTT. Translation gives CAISGGVEAFF.

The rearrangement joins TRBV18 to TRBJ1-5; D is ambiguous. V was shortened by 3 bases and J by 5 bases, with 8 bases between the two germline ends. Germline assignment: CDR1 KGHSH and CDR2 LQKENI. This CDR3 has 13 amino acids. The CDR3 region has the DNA TGTGCCAGCTCACCCTACAAGGATCAGCCCCAGCATTTT. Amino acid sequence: CASSPYKDQPQHF.

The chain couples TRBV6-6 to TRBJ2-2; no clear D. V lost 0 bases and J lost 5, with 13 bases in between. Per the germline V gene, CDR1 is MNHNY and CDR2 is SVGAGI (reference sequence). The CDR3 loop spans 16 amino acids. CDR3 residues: CASSYSGSLMTGELFF. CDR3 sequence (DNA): TGTGCCAGCAGTTACTCGGGTAGCTTAATGACCGGGGAGCTGTTTTTT.

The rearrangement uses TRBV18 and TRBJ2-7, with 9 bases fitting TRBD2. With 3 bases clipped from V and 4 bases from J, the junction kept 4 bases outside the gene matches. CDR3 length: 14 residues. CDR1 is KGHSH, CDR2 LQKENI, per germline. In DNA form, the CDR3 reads TGTGCCAGCTCACCGGCGGGGGGGACGTACGAGCAGTACTTC. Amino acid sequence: CASSPAGGTYEQYF.

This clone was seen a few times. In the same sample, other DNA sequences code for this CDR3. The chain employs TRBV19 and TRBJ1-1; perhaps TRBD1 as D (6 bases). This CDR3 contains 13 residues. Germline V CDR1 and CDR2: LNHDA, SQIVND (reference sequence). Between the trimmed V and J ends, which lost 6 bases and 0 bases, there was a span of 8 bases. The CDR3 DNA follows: TGTGCCAGTAGCGGACAGTTGAACACTGAAGCTTTCTTT. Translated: CASSGQLNTEAFF.

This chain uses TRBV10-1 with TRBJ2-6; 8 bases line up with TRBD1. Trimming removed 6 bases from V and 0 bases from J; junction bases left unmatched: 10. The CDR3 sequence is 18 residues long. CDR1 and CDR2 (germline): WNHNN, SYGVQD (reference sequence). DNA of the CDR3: TGCGCCAGCAGCTCAGGGGGCGCGGTGACCTCTGGGGCCAACGTCCTGACTTTC. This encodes CASSSGGAVTSGANVLTF.

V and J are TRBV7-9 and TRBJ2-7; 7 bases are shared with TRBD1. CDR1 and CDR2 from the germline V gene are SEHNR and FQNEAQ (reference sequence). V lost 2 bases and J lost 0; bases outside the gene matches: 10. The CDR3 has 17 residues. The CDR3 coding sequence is TGTGCCAGCAGCTTAAGGGGCACAGGGGTAAGCTCCTACGAGCAGTACTTC. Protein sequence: CASSLRGTGVSSYEQYF. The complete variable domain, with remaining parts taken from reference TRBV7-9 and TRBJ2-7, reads DTGVSQNPRHKITKRGQNVTFRCDPISEHNRLYWYRQTLGQGPEFLTYFQNEAQLEKSRLLSDRFSAERPKGSFSTLEIQRTEQGDSAMYLCASSLRGTGVSSYEQYFGPGTRLTVT.

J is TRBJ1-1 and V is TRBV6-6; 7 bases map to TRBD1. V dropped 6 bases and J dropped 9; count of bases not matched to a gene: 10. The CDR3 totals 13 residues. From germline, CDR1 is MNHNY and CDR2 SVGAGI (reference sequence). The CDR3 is CASSTTGRDKAFF. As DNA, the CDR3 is TGTGCCAGCAGCACGACAGGGCGAGATAAAGCTTTCTTT.

The CDR3 coding sequence is TGTGCCAGCAGCTTAGTGGGGGCGCCTCAAGAGACCCAGTACTTC. Translated, it gives CASSLVGAPQETQYF. The chain is built from TRBV7-2 and TRBJ2-5, with D possibly TRBD1 on 6 matching bases. Trimming pared 1 base from V and 2 bases from J, leaving 11 bases between. The CDR3 is made up of 15 amino acids. CDR1 and CDR2 (germline): SGHTA, FQGNSA.

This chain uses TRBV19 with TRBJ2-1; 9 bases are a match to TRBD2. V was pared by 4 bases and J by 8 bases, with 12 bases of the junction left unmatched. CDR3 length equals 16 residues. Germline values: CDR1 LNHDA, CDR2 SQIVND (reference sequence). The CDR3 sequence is CASSTGAGGPSDEQFF. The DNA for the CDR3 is TGTGCCAGTAGTACCGGAGCGGGGGGACCGTCCGATGAGCAGTTCTTC.

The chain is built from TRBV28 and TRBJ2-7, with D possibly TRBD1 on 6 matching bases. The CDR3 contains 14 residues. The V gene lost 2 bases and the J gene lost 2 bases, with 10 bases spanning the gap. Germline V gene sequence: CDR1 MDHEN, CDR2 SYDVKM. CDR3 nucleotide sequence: TGTGCCAGCAGTTTAACACAGGGCGCCTACGAGCAGTACTTC. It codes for CASSLTQGAYEQYF. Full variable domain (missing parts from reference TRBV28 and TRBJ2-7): DVKVTQSSRYLVKRTGEKVFLECVQDMDHENMFWYRQDPGLGLRLIYFSYDVKMKEKGDIPEGYSVSREKKERFSLILESASTNQTSMYLCASSLTQGAYEQYFGPGTRLTVT.

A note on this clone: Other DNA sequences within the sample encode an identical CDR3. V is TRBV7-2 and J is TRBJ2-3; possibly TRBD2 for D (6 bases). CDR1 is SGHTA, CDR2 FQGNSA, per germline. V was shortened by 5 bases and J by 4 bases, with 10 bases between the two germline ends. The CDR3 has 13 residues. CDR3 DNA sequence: TGTGCCAGCAGCCCTAGCGCAGCAGATACGCAGTATTTT. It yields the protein CASSPSAADTQYF.

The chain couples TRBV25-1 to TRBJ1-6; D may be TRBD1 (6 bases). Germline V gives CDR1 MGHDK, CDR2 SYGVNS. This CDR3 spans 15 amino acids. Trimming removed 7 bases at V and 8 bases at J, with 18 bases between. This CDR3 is CASTAYGGGYSPLHF. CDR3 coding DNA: TGTGCCAGCACAGCATACGGAGGGGGGTATTCACCCCTCCACTTT.

This CDR3 reads CASSLGRNQPQHF. The CDR3 DNA reads as TGTGCCAGCAGCTTAGGTCGGAATCAGCCCCAGCATTTT. The chain uses TRBV7-8 and TRBJ1-5; D gene uncertain. This CDR3 contains 13 residues. Germline loops: CDR1 SGHVS, CDR2 FQNEAQ. The V gene lost 1 base and the J gene lost 4 bases, with 5 bases spanning the gap.

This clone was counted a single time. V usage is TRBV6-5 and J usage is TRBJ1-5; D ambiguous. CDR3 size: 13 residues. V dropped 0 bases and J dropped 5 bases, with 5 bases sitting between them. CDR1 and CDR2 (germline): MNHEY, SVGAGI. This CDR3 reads CASSYSKDQPQHF. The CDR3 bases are TGTGCCAGCAGTTACTCTAAGGATCAGCCCCAGCATTTT.

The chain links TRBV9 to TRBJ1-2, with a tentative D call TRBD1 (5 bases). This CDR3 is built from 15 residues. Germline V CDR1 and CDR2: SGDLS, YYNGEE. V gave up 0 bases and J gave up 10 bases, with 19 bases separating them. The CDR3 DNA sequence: TGTGCCAGCAGCGTAGTCCTAGACAGTACAGCTAACTACACCTTC. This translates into CASSVVLDSTANYTF.

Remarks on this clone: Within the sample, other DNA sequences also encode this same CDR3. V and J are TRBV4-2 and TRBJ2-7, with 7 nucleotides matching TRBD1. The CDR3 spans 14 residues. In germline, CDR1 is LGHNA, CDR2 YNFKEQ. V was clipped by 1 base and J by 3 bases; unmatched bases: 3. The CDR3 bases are TGTGCCAGCAGCCAAGGTCAGGGGGACTACGAGCAGTACTTC. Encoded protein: CASSQGQGDYEQYF.

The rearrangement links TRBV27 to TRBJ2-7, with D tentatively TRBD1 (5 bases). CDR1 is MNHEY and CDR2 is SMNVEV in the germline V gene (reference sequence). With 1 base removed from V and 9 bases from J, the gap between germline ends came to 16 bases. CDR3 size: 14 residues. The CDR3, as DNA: TGTGCCAGCAGTTTATTACGGATGGACACCTTGCAGTACTTC. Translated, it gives CASSLLRMDTLQYF.

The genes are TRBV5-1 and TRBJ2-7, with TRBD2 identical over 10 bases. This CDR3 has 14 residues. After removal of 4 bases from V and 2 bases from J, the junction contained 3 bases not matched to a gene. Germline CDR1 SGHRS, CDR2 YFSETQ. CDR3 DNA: TGCGCCAGCAGCCGGACTAGCGGAACCTACGAGCAGTACTTC. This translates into CASSRTSGTYEQYF.